This entry concerns a single T cell receptor beta chain. Its matching antigen is unknown. The entry originates in a study of cytomegalovirus exposure and HLA in healthy donors. As for the donors, each was a healthy bone marrow donor. This CDR3 is 15 amino acids long. The V segment lost 1 base and the J segment 4 bases; nucleotides outside the gene matches: 1. Germline V lookup: CDR1 MNHNS, CDR2 SASEGT. In the PCR, 60 Vbeta and 13 Jbeta primers were used. Measured with immunoSEQ multiplex PCR; TCRdb has only the in-frame clones, and not every one. The sample yields around 80,000 clones, approximately 69% seen once. Study results and caveats: Relative to the approximately 700-donor mean, N-insertions were reportedly fewer in an Asian-associated ancestry cluster in a later analysis. Published work reported that the classifier diagnosed cytomegalovirus status with high specificity and sensitivity.

The TCR comes from a man aged 40-49 years in good health and CMV-seropositive. V is TRBV6-1 and J is TRBJ2-3; 11 bases map to TRBD2. Sequencing was performed on PBMCs. The CDR3 DNA sequence: TGTGCCAGCAGTGAAGTTAGCGGGGGGGCAGATACGCAGTATTTT. Protein: CASSEVSGGADTQYF.